The 20 T cell receptor beta chains below were found in one sample sequenced in a study of blood T cell repertoires in COVID-19. Sequencing used immunoSEQ multiplex PCR; TCRdb keeps in-frame clones, though not all of them. The repertoire holds about 250,000 clones, approximately 80% seen once, with roughly 10% in the top ten. The sequenced sample was peripheral blood. The receptors here all came from a man older than 75 with acute or convalescent COVID-19.

V and J are TRBV27 and TRBJ1-6; D remains unclear. Germline V gene sequence: CDR1 MNHEY, CDR2 SMNVEV (reference sequence). This CDR3 is built from 14 residues. V was pared by 6 bases and J by 9 bases, with 15 bases between. The CDR3 region has the DNA TGTGCCAGCAGGCGGACTCAAGCCGTTTCACCCCTCCACTTT. The encoded protein is CASRRTQAVSPLHF.

The chain carries TRBV4-1 and TRBJ2-7; D is perhaps TRBD2 (5 bases). The CDR3 is 15 residues long. Trimming removed 3 bases from V and 7 bases from J, with 19 bases in between. Germline V CDR1 and CDR2: MGHRA, YSYEKL. The CDR3 protein is CASSQAGGNTMEQYF. The DNA for the CDR3 is TGCGCCAGCAGCCAGGCCGGAGGAAATACCATGGAGCAGTACTTC.

V and J are TRBV3-1 (or the pseudogene TRBV3-2) and TRBJ2-7, with D perhaps matching TRBD1 (6 bases). CDR1 is LGHDT, CDR2 YNNKEL, per germline (reference sequence). Trimming took 0 bases from V and 3 from J, leaving 15 bases between them. This CDR3 contains 16 residues. CDR3 sequence: CASSQDLRTVSYEQYF. Here the CDR3 DNA reads TGTGCCAGCAGCCAAGATTTACGGACAGTTAGCTACGAGCAGTACTTC.

CDR3 nucleotide sequence: TGTGCCAGCAGCGTAGGGAACAGGTTAGATTATGGCTACACCTTC. This encodes CASSVGNRLDYGYTF. The V and J genes are TRBV9 and TRBJ1-2; D perhaps matches TRBD1 (5 bases). V lost 0 bases to trimming and J lost 5 bases, with 14 bases between them. The germline gives CDR1 SGDLS, CDR2 YYNGEE. CDR3 size: 15 residues.

The chain uses TRBV4-2 and TRBJ2-7, with a tentative D call TRBD1 (6 bases). Germline CDR1 LGHNA, CDR2 YNFKEQ. Trimming shortened V by 4 bases and J by 7 bases, and 23 bases separated the two germline ends. CDR3 length: 16 amino acids. CDR3: CASSRHVDSIIGEQYF. CDR3 coding DNA: TGTGCCAGCAGCCGCCATGTGGACAGTATAATTGGGGAGCAGTACTTC.

The chain links TRBV21-1 to TRBJ2-5; no check of the table's D call, TRBD2, against the DNA was made. TRBV21-1 is a pseudogene locus. The CDR3 sequence is 17 residues long. The CDR3 reads CASSKDSAGGPAETQYF. The CDR3 bases are TGTGCCAGCAGCAAAGATTCTGCGGGAGGGCCGGCTGAGACCCAGTACTTC.

The V gene is TRBV10-2, the J gene TRBJ1-2; the match to TRBD1 covers 7 bases. Looked up from germline, CDR1 is WSHSY and CDR2 is SAAADI. The CDR3 covers 16 residues. J was trimmed by 0 bases and V by 5 bases; bases with no gene match: 9. The CDR3 is CASSSPGQRANYGYTF. The CDR3 DNA reads TGCGCCAGCAGTTCTCCGGGACAGCGAGCTAACTATGGCTACACCTTC.

J is TRBJ1-1 and V is TRBV18; the D is unclear. The CDR3 contains 16 residues. Trimming took off 3 bases at V and 0 bases at J, with 14 bases between the two ends. Germline CDR1 and CDR2: KGHSH and LQKENI. CDR3 DNA sequence: TGTGCCAGCTCACCTCCACGGTTTTCCATGAACACTGAAGCTTTCTTT. Translating it yields CASSPPRFSMNTEAFF.

The chain combines TRBV10-3 with TRBJ2-3; tentative D call: TRBD2 (7 bases). The germline CDR1 and CDR2 sequences are ENHRY and SYGVKD. V was trimmed by 6 bases and J by 0 bases, leaving 22 bases between them. The CDR3 is 18 residues long. The CDR3 sequence: CAISSEGGASGSTDTQYF. The CDR3 region has the DNA TGTGCCATCAGCTCCGAGGGGGGGGCTAGCGGAAGCACAGATACGCAGTATTTT.

The rearrangement joins TRBV30 to TRBJ2-3; D is perhaps TRBD1 (5 bases). From germline, CDR1 is GTSNPN and CDR2 SVGIG (reference sequence). This CDR3 has 14 amino acids. V was trimmed by 1 base and J by 11 bases, leaving 19 bases between them. The chain's CDR3 is CAWSEPGLRFEQYF. The CDR3 region has the DNA TGTGCCTGGAGTGAGCCAGGGCTCAGATTCGAGCAGTATTTT.

The rearrangement joins TRBV9 to TRBJ2-1; a possible D gene is TRBD2 (6 bases). With 0 bases removed from V and 4 bases from J, the gap between germline ends came to 14 bases. The CDR3 has 16 amino acids. Looked up from germline, CDR1 is SGDLS and CDR2 is YYNGEE. The CDR3 sequence: CASSVDWRDSYNEQFF. The CDR3 region has the DNA TGTGCCAGCAGCGTAGATTGGCGGGATTCATACAATGAGCAGTTCTTC.

The rearrangement uses TRBV4-1 and TRBJ1-3, with D maybe TRBD1 (6 bases). Germline CDR1 is MGHRA and CDR2 is YSYEKL. CDR3 size: 15 residues. The germline V and J ends were trimmed by 0 bases and 5 bases, with 11 bases remaining between them. CDR3 sequence: CASSQDPQGRNTIYF. The CDR3 DNA follows: TGCGCCAGCAGCCAAGATCCGCAGGGGAGAAACACCATATATTTT.

The J gene is TRBJ1-1, the V gene TRBV9; maybe TRBD1 (5 bases). The germline V gene encodes CDR1 SGDLS and CDR2 YYNGEE. Trimming stripped 4 bases from V and 1 base from J, with 14 bases between. The CDR3 consists of 15 residues. The CDR3 DNA follows: TGTGCCAGCAGCTTCCGACAGTCTCCGAACACTGAAGCTTTCTTT. Its protein is CASSFRQSPNTEAFF.

This chain connects TRBV19 to TRBJ1-5, with D maybe TRBD1 (5 bases). From germline, CDR1 is LNHDA and CDR2 SQIVND (reference sequence). V was trimmed by 0 bases and J by 7 bases, leaving 16 bases between them. The CDR3 runs to 16 residues. The DNA for the CDR3 is TGTGCCAGTAGTATAGATCGGCGGGGGGTATACCAGCCCCAGCATTTT. Translated: CASSIDRRGVYQPQHF.

This chain links TRBV4-2 with TRBJ1-3; D is possibly TRBD1 (5 bases). The germline CDR1 and CDR2 sequences are LGHNA and YNFKEQ. The CDR3 has 16 amino acids. V was pared by 4 bases and J by 7 bases, with 20 bases between. The DNA for the CDR3 is TGTGCCAGCAGCCCCCGGCTGGGGCAGGGTGGGAACACCATATATTTT. This gives the protein CASSPRLGQGGNTIYF.

This clone was counted between two and nine times. The J gene is TRBJ2-2, the V gene TRBV12-3 or TRBV12-4; D not certain. Trimming removed 5 bases from V and 5 bases from J, with 6 bases in between. The CDR3 sequence is 12 residues long. DNA of the CDR3: TGTGCCAGCAGTCCTAAAACCGGGGAGCTGTTTTTT. Its protein product is CASSPKTGELFF.

This rearrangement joins TRBV5-4 to TRBJ2-7, with 9 bases identical to TRBD2. J gave up 3 bases and V 4 bases, and 5 bases lay outside the gene matches. The germline V gene encodes CDR1 SGHNT and CDR2 YYREEE (reference sequence). The CDR3 has 14 residues. The CDR3 here is CASSRSGGSYEQYF. In DNA form, the CDR3 reads TGTGCCAGCAGCCGAAGCGGGGGGAGCTACGAGCAGTACTTC.

The chain couples TRBV30 to TRBJ2-3, with 7 positions matching TRBD1. J was trimmed by 3 bases and V by 3 bases; bases with no gene match: 3. The CDR3 has 13 amino acids. Germline CDR1 GTSNPN, CDR2 SVGIG (reference sequence). The CDR3 protein is CAWSATGTDTQYF. The CDR3, as DNA: TGTGCCTGGAGCGCGACAGGGACAGATACGCAGTATTTT.

The J gene is TRBJ1-2, the V gene TRBV19, with unresolved D. Germline CDR1 LNHDA, CDR2 SQIVND (reference sequence). This CDR3 has 15 amino acids. V dropped 6 bases and J dropped 0 bases, with 14 bases sitting between them. The CDR3 loop reads CASRPWLTPNYGYTF. In DNA form, the CDR3 reads TGTGCCAGTAGGCCCTGGCTGACTCCTAACTATGGCTACACCTTC.

The chain carries TRBV5-4 and TRBJ2-7, with 11 bases identical to TRBD1. This CDR3 has 16 residues. The germline gives CDR1 SGHNT, CDR2 YYREEE (reference sequence). V shed 2 bases and J 2 bases; nucleotides not matched to a gene: 6. CDR3 in amino acids: CASSFAGTGGAYEQYF. The CDR3 nucleotides are TGTGCCAGCAGCTTTGCTGGGACAGGGGGTGCCTACGAGCAGTACTTC.